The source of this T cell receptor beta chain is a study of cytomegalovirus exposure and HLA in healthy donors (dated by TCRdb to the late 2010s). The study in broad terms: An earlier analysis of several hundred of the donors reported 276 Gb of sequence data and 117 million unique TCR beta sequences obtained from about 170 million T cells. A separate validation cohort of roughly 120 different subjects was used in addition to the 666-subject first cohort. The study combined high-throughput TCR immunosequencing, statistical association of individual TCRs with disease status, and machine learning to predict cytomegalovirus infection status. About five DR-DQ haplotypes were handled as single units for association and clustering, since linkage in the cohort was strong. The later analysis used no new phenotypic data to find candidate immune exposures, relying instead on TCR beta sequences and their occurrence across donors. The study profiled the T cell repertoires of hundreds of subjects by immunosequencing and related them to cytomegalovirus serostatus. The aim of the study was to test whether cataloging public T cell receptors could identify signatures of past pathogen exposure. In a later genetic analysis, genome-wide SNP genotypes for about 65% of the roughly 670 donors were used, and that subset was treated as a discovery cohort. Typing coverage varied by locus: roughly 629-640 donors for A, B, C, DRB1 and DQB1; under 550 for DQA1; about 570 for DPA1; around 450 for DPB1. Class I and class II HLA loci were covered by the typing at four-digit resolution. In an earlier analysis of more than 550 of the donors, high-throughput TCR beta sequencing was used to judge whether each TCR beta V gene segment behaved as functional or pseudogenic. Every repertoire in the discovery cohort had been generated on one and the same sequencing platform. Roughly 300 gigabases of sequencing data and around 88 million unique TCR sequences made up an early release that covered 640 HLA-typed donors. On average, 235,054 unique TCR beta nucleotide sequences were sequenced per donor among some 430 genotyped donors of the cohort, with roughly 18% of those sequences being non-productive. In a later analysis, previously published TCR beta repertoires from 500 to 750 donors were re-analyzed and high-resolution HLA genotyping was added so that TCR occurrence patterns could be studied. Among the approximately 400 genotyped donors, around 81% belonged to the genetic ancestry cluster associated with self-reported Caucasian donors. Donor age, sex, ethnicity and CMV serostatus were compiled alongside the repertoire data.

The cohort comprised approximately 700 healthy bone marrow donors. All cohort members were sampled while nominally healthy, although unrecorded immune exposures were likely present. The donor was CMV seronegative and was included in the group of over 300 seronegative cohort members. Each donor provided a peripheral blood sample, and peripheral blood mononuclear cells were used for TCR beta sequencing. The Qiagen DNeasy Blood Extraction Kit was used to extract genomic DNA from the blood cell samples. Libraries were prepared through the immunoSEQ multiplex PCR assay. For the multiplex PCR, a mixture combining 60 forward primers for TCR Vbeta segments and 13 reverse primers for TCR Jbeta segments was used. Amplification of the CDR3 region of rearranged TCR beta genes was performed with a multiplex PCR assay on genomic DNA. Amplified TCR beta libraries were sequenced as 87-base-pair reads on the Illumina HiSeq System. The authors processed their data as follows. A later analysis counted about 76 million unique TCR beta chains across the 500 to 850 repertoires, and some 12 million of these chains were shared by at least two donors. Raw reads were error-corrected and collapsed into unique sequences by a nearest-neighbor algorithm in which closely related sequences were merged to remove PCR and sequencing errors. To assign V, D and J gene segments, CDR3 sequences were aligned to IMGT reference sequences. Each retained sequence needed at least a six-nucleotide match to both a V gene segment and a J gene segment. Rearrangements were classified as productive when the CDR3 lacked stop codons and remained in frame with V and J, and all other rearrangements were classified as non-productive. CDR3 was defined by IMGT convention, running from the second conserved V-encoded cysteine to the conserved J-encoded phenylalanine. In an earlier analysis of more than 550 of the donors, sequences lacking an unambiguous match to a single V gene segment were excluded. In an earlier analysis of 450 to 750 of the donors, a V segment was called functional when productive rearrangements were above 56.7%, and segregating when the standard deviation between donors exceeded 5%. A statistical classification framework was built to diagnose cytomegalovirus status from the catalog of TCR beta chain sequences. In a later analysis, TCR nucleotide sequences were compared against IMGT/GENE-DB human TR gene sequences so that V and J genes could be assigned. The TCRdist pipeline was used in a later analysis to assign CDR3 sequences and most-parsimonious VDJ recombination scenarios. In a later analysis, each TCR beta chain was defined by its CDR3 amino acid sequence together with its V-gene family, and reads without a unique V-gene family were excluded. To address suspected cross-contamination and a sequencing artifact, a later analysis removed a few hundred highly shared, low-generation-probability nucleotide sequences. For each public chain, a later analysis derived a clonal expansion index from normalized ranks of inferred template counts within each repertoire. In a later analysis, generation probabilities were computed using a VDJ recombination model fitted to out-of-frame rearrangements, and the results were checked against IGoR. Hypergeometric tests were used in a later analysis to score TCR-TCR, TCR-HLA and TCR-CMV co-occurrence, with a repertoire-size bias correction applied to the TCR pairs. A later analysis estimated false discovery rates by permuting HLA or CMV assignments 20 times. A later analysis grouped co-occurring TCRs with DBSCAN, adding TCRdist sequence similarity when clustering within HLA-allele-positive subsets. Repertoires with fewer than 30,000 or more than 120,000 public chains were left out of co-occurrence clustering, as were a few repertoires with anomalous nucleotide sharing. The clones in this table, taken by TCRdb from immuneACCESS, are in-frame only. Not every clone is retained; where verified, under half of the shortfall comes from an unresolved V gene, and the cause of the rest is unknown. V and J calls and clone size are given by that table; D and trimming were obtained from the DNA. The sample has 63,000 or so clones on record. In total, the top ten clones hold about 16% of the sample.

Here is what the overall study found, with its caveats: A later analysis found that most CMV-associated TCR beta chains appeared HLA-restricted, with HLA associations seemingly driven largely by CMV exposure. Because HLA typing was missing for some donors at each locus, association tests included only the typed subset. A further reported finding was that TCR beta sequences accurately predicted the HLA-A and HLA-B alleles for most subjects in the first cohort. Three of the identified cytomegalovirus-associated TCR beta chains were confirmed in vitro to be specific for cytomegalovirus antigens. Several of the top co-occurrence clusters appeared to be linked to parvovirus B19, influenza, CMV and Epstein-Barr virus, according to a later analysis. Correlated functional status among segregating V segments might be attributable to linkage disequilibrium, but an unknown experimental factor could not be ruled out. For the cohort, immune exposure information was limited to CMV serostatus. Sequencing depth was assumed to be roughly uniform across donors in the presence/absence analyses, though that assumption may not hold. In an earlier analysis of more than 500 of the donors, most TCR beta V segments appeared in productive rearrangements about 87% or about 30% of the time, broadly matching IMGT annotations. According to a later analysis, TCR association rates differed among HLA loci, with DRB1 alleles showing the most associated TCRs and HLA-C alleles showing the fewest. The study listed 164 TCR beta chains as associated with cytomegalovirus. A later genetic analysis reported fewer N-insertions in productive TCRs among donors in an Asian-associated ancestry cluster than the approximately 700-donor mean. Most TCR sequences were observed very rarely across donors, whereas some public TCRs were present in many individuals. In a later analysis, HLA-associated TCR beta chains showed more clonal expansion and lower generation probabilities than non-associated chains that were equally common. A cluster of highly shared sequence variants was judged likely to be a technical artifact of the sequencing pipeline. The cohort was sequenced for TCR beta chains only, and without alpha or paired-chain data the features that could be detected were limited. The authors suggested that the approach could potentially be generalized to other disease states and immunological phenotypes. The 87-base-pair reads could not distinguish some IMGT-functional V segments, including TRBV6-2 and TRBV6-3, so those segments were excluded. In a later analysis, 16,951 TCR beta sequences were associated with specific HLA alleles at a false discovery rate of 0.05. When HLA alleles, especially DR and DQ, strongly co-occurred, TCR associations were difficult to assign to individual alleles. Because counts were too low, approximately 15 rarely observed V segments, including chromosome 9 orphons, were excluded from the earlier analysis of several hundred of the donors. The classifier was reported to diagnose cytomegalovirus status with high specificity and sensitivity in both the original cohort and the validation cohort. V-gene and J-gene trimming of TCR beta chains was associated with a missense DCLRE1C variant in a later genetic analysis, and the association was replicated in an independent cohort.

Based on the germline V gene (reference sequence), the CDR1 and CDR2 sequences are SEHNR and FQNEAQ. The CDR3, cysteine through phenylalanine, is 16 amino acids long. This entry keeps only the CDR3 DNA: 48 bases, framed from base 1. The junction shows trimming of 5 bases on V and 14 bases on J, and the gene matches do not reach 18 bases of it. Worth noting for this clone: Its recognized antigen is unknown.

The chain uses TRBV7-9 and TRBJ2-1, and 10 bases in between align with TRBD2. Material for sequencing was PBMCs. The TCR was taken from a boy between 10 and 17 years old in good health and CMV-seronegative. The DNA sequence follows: TGTGCCAGCAGCCCTGACACTAGCGGGATAGAATTGTCGGAGTTCTTC. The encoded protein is CASSPDTSGIELSEFF.